The 19 T cell receptor beta chains below all came from one sample that was sequenced in a study of shared clonotypes between healthy human individuals. Profiling relied on immunoSEQ multiplex PCR, and the TCRdb table lists in-frame clones only, not all of them. Of about 120,000 clones listed, about two thirds are singletons. Sequenced material: memory CD8+ T cells sorted from blood. Subset specified: CD45RO+ cells pooled with CCR7-negative TemRA cells. All receptors derive from a woman aged 30 to 39 in good health.

The V call is TRBV7-8, the J call TRBJ2-7; D gene unclear. V lost 5 bases and J lost 6, with 8 bases in between. The germline gives CDR1 SGHVS, CDR2 FQNEAQ. The CDR3 runs 11 residues. The DNA for the CDR3 is TGTGCCAGCAGCCGCGGCGTCGAGCAGTACTTC. Protein sequence: CASSRGVEQYF.

The CDR3 region is CASSLLTATNYNSPLHF. The CDR3 DNA sequence: TGCGCCAGCAGCTTGTTGACAGCCACCAACTATAATTCACCCCTCCACTTT. The chain recombines TRBV5-1 with TRBJ1-6; D is possibly TRBD1 (5 bases). Germline V gene lookup returns CDR1 SGHRS and CDR2 YFSETQ. The CDR3 contains 17 residues. Trimming left V 1 base short and J 3 bases short, with 14 bases between. Looking up the rest from reference TRBV5-1 and TRBJ1-6 gives the full variable domain: KAGVTQTPRYLIKTRGQQVTLSCSPISGHRSVSWYQQTPGQGLQFLFEYFSETQRNKGNFPGRFSGRQFSNSRSEMNVSTLELGDSALYLCASSLLTATNYNSPLHFGNGTRLTVT.

The V call is TRBV28, the J call TRBJ2-7, with D perhaps TRBD2 (5 bases). The CDR3 loop spans 16 amino acids. Trimming removed 6 bases from V and 3 bases from J, with 21 bases in between. The germline CDR1 and CDR2 sequences are MDHEN and SYDVKM. CDR3 nucleotides: TGTGCCAGCAGACCTCGGACTTCACCTCCTTTCTACGAGCAGTACTTC. It translates to CASRPRTSPPFYEQYF.

This clone came up a few times. The chain carries TRBV13 and TRBJ2-4; 7 bases align to TRBD2. Germline assignment: CDR1 PRHDT and CDR2 FYEKMQ (reference sequence). The length of the CDR3 is 18 residues. After removal of 5 bases from V and 0 bases from J, the junction contained 13 bases not matched to a gene. CDR3 sequence (DNA): TGTGCCAGCAGCCCGGAGGATGGCGGGGGTCTAGCCAAAAACATTCAGTACTTC. Its protein is CASSPEDGGGLAKNIQYF.

V usage is TRBV30 and J usage is TRBJ2-7; the match to TRBD1 covers 9 bases. The J segment lost 7 bases and the V segment lost 5 bases, leaving 6 bases of the junction unmatched. The CDR3 has 12 amino acids. Germline V CDR1 and CDR2: GTSNPN, SVGIG (reference sequence). The CDR3 here is CAWVDRGREQYF. Written as DNA, the CDR3 is TGTGCCTGGGTGGACAGGGGAAGGGAGCAGTACTTC.

This chain uses TRBV20-1 with TRBJ2-1; D is unclear. Between the trimmed V and J ends, which lost 6 bases and 8 bases, there was a span of 11 bases. The V gene's germline CDR1 is DFQATT and CDR2 SNEGSKA (reference sequence). CDR3 length equals 11 residues. This chain's CDR3 is CSAPGPDEQFF. The CDR3 DNA is TGCAGTGCCCCAGGACCGGATGAGCAGTTCTTC.

A single count supports this clone. CDR3 sequence reads: CASSDSKGKGGSGYTF. The CDR3 nucleotides are TGTGCCAGCAGTGACTCGAAGGGTAAGGGTGGTTCTGGCTACACCTTC. The genes are TRBV6-4 and TRBJ1-2; D is ambiguous. The V gene's germline CDR1 is MRHNA and CDR2 SNTAGT. With 0 bases removed from V and 7 bases from J, the gap between germline ends came to 18 bases. The CDR3 runs 16 residues.

This chain connects TRBV5-1 to TRBJ2-7; no clear D gene. V gave up 2 bases and J gave up 0 bases, with 9 bases separating them. This CDR3 has 14 residues. Germline V gene lookup returns CDR1 SGHRS and CDR2 YFSETQ. The CDR3 reads CASSLFSFSYEQYF. CDR3 bases: TGCGCCAGCAGCTTATTCAGCTTCTCCTACGAGCAGTACTTC.

The chain recombines TRBV4-1 with TRBJ2-7; D is unclear. The ends were cut back, 2 bases at V and 1 base at J, with 9 bases in the middle. The germline V gene encodes CDR1 MGHRA and CDR2 YSYEKL. The CDR3 consists of 14 residues. The DNA of the CDR3 is TGCGCCAGCAGCCAATTTGGGGATTCCTACGAGCAGTACTTC. Amino acids: CASSQFGDSYEQYF.

This clone was detected a few times. The chain is built from TRBV28 and TRBJ2-3; TRBD2 agrees at 15 bases. The CDR3 totals 17 residues. The ends lost 5 bases at V and 4 bases at J; junction bases unmatched: 7. CDR1 MDHEN and CDR2 SYDVKM come from the germline V gene. CDR3 sequence: CASSIWTSGRGPDTQYF. CDR3 nucleotide sequence: TGTGCCAGCAGTATCTGGACTAGCGGGAGGGGGCCAGATACGCAGTATTTT. The variable domain in full, completed from reference TRBV28 and TRBJ2-3, reads DVKVTQSSRYLVKRTGEKVFLECVQDMDHENMFWYRQDPGLGLRLIYFSYDVKMKEKGDIPEGYSVSREKKERFSLILESASTNQTSMYLCASSIWTSGRGPDTQYFGPGTRLTVL.

As DNA, the CDR3 is TGTGCCAGCAGCTTAACGTCGGTCTCCTACGAGCAGTACTTC. Protein product: CASSLTSVSYEQYF. The chain uses TRBV7-2 and TRBJ2-7; D unresolved. This CDR3 has 14 amino acids. Germline CDR1 is SGHTA and CDR2 is FQGNSA. V was shortened by 2 bases and J by 0 bases, with 8 bases between the two germline ends.

This sequence joins TRBV23-1 and TRBJ2-7; 8 bases are a match to TRBD1. TRBV23-1 is given ORF status, its function remaining uncertain. The CDR3 totals 17 residues. J lost 0 bases, V lost 7 bases, and 14 bases had no gene match. The CDR3: CASTPGTGALSSYEQYF. The CDR3 region has the DNA TGCGCCAGCACCCCCGGGACAGGTGCGCTAAGCTCCTACGAGCAGTACTTC.

This clone was picked up a small number of times. The chain recombines TRBV7-2 with TRBJ2-1; D is undetermined. Germline CDR1 and CDR2: SGHTA and FQGNSA. V lost 5 bases and J 0 bases, leaving 14 bases between the germline ends. The CDR3 consists of 16 residues. In DNA form, the CDR3 reads TGTGCCAGCAGCCGCCACGGTAGTAGCTCCTACAATGAGCAGTTCTTC. This translates into CASSRHGSSSYNEQFF. Variable domain in full (rest from reference TRBV7-2 and TRBJ2-1): GAGVSQSPSNKVTEKGKDVELRCDPISGHTALYWYRQSLGQGLEFLIYFQGNSAPDKSGLPSDRFSAERTGGSVSTLTIQRTQQEDSAVYLCASSRHGSSSYNEQFFGPGTRLTVL.

The table lists this clone with many counts. For the CDR3, the DNA is TGTGCCACCAGCAGTTTAGCGGGAGACTTTGGGGCCAACGTCCTGACTTTC. This encodes CATSSLAGDFGANVLTF. The chain recombines TRBV15 with TRBJ2-6; 9 bases match TRBD2. V lost 3 bases and J lost 3; bases outside the gene matches: 6. This CDR3 contains 17 residues. The V gene's germline CDR1 is LNHNV and CDR2 YYDKDF (reference sequence).

V and J are TRBV7-9 and TRBJ2-7; D not certain. The CDR3 consists of 16 residues. The V gene's germline CDR1 is SEHNR and CDR2 FQNEAQ (reference sequence). The V end lost 5 bases, the J end lost 0 bases, and 17 bases lay between the germline ends. This chain's CDR3 is CASSPELGPSSYEQYF. Written as DNA, the CDR3 is TGTGCCAGCAGCCCCGAGCTAGGGCCCAGCTCCTACGAGCAGTACTTC.

V usage is TRBV6-5 and J usage is TRBJ2-7; 11 bases match TRBD2. Per germline, CDR1 MNHEY and CDR2 SVGAGI. This CDR3 has 15 residues. V dropped 0 bases and J dropped 5; count of bases not matched to a gene: 3. CDR3 protein: CASSYSLAGGHEQYF. CDR3 nucleotide sequence: TGTGCCAGCAGTTACTCGCTAGCGGGAGGCCACGAGCAGTACTTC.

This clone was seen just once. The chain is built from TRBV6-5 and TRBJ2-7; D is unresolved. Germline V gives CDR1 MNHEY, CDR2 SVGAGI. The germline V and J ends were trimmed by 0 bases and 5 bases, with 17 bases remaining between them. This CDR3 spans 16 amino acids. The CDR3 DNA reads TGTGCCAGCAGTTACTCGCAACCTCCCGGTTCTGACGAGCAGTACTTC. This encodes CASSYSQPPGSDEQYF.

The chain links TRBV5-5 to TRBJ1-5; D is uncertain. Germline CDR1 and CDR2: SGHKS and YYEKEE (reference sequence). This CDR3 spans 14 amino acids. Trimming took off 3 bases at V and 0 bases at J, with 7 bases between the two ends. The CDR3 is CASSWTDSNQPQHF. The CDR3 coding sequence is TGTGCCAGCAGCTGGACGGATAGCAATCAGCCCCAGCATTTT.

About this clone: A read error is possible here, since a much larger clone lies one base away. The chain links TRBV19 to TRBJ2-7; 8 bases agree with TRBD2. Trimming removed 5 bases from V and 1 base from J; junction bases left unmatched: 4. CDR3 size: 14 residues. Germline values: CDR1 LNHDA, CDR2 SQIVND (reference sequence). CDR3 sequence (DNA): TGTGCCAGTAGTGAGGGACTAGTGTCCTACGAGCAGTACTTC. This gives the protein CASSEGLVSYEQYF.